This T cell receptor beta chain stems from a study of T-cell reconstitution after alpha-beta-depleted transplantation in children. Construction of the TCRbeta library involved unique molecular identifiers. From the PCR reads, TCRdb called clonotypes with MiXCR, one entry per CDR3 protein. This sample has hundreds of thousands of distinct CDR3 sequences; roughly 13% occur once, and the top ten carry 2% to 2.5%. V lost 10 bases and J lost 9; bases outside the gene matches: 14. CDR3 length: 15 residues. Germline lookup yields CDR1 SEHNR and CDR2 FQNEAQ (reference sequence). This clonotype was recorded many times.

The origin of this receptor is a male patient younger than 18 who had a stem cell transplant for acute myeloid leukemia, so the T cells may come from the graft donor. The specimen was PBMCs, mostly from graft donor cells, collected 360 days after TCRalphabeta/CD19-depleted stem cell transplant. The rearrangement joins TRBV7-9 to TRBJ2-1; 11 bases fit TRBD2. In DNA form, the CDR3 reads TGTGCCATCAAGACTAGCGGGAAACCCACGGTTGAGCAGTTCTTC. It translates to CAIKTSGKPTVEQFF. Complete variable domain (other parts from reference TRBV7-9 and TRBJ2-1): DTGVSQNPRHKITKRGQNVTFRCDPISEHNRLYWYRQTLGQGPEFLTYFQNEAQLEKSRLLSDRFSAERPKGSFSTLEIQRTEQGDSAMYLCAIKTSGKPTVEQFFGPGTRLTVL.